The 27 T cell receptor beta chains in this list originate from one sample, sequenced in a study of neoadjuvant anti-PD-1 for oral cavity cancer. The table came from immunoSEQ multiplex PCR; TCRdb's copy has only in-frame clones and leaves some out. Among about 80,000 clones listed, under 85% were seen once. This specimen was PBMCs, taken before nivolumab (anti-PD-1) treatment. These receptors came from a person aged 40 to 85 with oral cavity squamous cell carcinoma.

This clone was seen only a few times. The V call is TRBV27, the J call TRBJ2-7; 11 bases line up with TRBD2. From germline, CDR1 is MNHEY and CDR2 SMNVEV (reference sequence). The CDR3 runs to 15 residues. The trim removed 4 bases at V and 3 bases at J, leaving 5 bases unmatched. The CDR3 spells CASSSAGTSGYEQYF. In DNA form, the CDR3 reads TGTGCCAGCAGTTCCGCCGGGACTAGCGGCTACGAGCAGTACTTC.

CDR3 DNA sequence: TGTGCCAGTAATCCACAGGGGCCCTATGGCTACACCTTC. As protein: CASNPQGPYGYTF. The chain recombines TRBV19 with TRBJ1-2; 7 nucleotides align to TRBD1. Unmatched junction bases numbered 6, after V lost 7 bases and J lost 4 bases. Per germline, CDR1 LNHDA and CDR2 SQIVND (reference sequence). This CDR3 has 13 amino acids.

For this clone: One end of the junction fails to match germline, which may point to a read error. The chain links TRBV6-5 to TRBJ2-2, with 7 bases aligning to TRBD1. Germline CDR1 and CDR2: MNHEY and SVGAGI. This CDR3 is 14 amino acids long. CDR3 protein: CASSDRAKTGELFF. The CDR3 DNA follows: TGTGCCAGCAGTGACAGGGCGAAAACCGGGGAGCTGTTTTTT.

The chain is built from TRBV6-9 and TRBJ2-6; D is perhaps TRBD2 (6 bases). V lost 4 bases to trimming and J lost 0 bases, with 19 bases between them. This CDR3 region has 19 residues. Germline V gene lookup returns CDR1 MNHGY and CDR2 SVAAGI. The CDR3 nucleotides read TGTGCCAGCAGTTCCCCCCCTCCGGGACTGACCTCTGGGGCCAACGTCCTGACTTTC. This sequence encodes CASSSPPPGLTSGANVLTF.

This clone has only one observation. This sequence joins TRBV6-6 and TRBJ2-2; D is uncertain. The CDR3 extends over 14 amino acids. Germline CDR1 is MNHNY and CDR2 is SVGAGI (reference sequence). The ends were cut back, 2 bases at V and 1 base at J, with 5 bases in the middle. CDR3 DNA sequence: TGTGCCAGCAGTTACGGCAAGAACACCGGGGAGCTGTTTTTT. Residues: CASSYGKNTGELFF.

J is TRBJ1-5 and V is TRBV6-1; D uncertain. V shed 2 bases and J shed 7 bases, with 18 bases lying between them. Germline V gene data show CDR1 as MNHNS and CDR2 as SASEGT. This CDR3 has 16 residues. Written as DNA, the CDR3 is TGTGCCAGCAGTGAATCTAGCGGGAATCTTGGGCAGCCCCAGCATTTT. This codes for CASSESSGNLGQPQHF.

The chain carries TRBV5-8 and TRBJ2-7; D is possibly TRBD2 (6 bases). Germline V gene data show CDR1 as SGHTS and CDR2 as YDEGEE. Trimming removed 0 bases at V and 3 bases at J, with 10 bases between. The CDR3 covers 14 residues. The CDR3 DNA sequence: TGTGCCAGCAGCTTGGATGGGAGGATCTACGAGCAGTACTTC. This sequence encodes CASSLDGRIYEQYF.

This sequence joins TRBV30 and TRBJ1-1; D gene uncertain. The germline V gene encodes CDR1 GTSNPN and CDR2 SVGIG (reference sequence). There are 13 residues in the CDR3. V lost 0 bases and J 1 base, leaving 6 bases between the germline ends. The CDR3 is CAWSVWRNTEAFF. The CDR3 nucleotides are TGTGCCTGGAGTGTATGGCGGAACACTGAAGCTTTCTTT.

The CDR3 bases are TGTGCCAGCAGCTCTTCGATAGCGGGAGGGACAGATACGCAGTATTTT. Translated: CASSSSIAGGTDTQYF. The chain links TRBV11-2 to TRBJ2-3, with TRBD2 matching over 11 bases. V lost 4 bases, J lost 3 bases, and 6 bases stayed unmatched. The CDR3 consists of 16 residues. Germline values: CDR1 SGHAT, CDR2 FQNNGV.

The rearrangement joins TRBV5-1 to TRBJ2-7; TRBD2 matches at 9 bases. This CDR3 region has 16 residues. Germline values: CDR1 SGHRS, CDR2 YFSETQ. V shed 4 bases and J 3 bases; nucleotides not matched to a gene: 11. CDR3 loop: CASSPEGSGSYYEQYF. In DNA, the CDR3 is TGCGCCAGCAGCCCGGAGGGTAGCGGGAGCTACTACGAGCAGTACTTC.

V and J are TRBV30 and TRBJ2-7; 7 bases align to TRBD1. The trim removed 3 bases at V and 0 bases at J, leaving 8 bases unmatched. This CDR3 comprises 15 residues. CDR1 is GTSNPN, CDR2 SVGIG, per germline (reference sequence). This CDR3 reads CAWRHGTASSYEQYF. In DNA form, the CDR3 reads TGTGCCTGGAGGCACGGGACAGCCAGCTCCTACGAGCAGTACTTC.

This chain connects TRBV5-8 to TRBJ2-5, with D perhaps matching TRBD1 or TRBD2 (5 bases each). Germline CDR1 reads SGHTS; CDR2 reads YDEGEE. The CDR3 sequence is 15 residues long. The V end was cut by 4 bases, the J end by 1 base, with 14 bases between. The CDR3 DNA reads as TGTGCCAGCAGCGTCCCAGAGGGACCCCAAGAGACCCAGTACTTC. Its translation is CASSVPEGPQETQYF.

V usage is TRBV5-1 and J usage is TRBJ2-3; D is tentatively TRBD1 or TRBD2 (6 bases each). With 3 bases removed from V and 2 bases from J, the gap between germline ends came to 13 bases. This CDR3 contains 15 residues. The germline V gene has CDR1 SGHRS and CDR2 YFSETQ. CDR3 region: CASSWRGGITDTQYF. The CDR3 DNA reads TGCGCCAGCAGCTGGCGAGGGGGGATCACAGATACGCAGTATTTT. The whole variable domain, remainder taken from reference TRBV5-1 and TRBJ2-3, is KAGVTQTPRYLIKTRGQQVTLSCSPISGHRSVSWYQQTPGQGLQFLFEYFSETQRNKGNFPGRFSGRQFSNSRSEMNVSTLELGDSALYLCASSWRGGITDTQYFGPGTRLTVL.

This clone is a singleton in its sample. DNA for the CDR3: TGTGCCAGTAGCCCGGACCGGGACTGGGCTCATGAGCAGTTCTTC. It codes for CASSPDRDWAHEQFF. The J gene is TRBJ2-1, the V gene TRBV19, with D possibly being TRBD2 (6 bases). The CDR3 totals 15 residues. Germline CDR1 is LNHDA and CDR2 is SQIVND (reference sequence). V was pared by 6 bases and J by 8 bases, with 20 bases between.

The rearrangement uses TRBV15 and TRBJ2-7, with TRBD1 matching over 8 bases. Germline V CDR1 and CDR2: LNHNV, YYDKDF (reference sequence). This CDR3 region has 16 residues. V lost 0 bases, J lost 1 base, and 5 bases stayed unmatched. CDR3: CATSRDLGTGSYEQYF. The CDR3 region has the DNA TGTGCCACCAGCAGAGATCTGGGGACAGGTTCCTACGAGCAGTACTTC.

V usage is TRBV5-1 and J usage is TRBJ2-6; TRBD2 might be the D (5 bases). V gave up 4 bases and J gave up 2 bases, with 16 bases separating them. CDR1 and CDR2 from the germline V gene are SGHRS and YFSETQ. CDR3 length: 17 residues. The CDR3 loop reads CASSLLGENTGANVLTF. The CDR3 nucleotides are TGCGCCAGCAGCCTCCTCGGGGAGAATACTGGGGCCAACGTCCTGACTTTC.

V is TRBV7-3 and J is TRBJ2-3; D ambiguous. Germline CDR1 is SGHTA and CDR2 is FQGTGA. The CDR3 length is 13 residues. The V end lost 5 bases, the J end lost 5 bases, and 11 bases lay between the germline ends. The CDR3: CASSPSTLDTQYF. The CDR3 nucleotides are TGTGCCAGCAGCCCCTCTACCCTAGATACGCAGTATTTT.

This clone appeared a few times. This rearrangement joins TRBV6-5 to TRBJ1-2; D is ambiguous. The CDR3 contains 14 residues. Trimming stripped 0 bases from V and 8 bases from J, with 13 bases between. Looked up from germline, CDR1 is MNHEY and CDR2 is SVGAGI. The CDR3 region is CASSYSERVKGYTF. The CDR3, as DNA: TGTGCCAGCAGTTACTCGGAGAGGGTTAAAGGCTACACCTTC.

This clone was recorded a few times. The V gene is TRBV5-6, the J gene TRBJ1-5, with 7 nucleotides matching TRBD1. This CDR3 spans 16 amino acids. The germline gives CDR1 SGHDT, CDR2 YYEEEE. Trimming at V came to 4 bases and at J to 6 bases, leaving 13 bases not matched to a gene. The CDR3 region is CASSARREGAVQPQHF. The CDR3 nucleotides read TGTGCCAGCAGCGCGCGCCGCGAGGGGGCTGTTCAGCCCCAGCATTTT.

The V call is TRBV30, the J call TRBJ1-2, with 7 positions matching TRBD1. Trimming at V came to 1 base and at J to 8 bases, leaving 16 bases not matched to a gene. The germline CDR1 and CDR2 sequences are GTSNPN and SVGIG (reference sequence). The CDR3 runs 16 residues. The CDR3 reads CAWSDPSSTGPLGYTF. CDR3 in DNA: TGTGCCTGGAGTGACCCCTCCTCGACAGGGCCGCTGGGCTACACCTTC.

The CDR3 here is CASSEGQGEKLFF. Written as DNA, the CDR3 is TGTGCCAGCAGTGAAGGGCAGGGAGAAAAACTGTTTTTT. V is TRBV2 and J is TRBJ1-4, with a tentative D call TRBD1 (5 bases). This CDR3 contains 13 residues. Germline loops: CDR1 SNHLY, CDR2 FYNNEI. Trimming stripped 1 base from V and 8 bases from J, with 8 bases between.

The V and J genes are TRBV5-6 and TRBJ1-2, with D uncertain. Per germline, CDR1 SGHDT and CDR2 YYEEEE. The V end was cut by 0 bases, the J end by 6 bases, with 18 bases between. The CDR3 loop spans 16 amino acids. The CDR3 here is CASSLDFATARDGYTF. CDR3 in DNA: TGTGCCAGCAGCTTGGACTTCGCTACCGCCCGGGATGGCTACACCTTC.

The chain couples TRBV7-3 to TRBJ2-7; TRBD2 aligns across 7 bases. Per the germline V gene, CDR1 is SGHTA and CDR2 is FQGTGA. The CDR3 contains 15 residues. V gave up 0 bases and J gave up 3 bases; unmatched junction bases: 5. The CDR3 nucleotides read TGTGCCAGCAGCTTAACGGCGGGGGAGGGCTACGAGCAGTACTTC. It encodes CASSLTAGEGYEQYF.

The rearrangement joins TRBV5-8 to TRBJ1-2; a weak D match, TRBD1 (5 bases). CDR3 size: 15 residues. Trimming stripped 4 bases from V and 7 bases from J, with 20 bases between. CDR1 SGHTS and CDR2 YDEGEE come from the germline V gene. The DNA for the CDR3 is TGTGCCAGCAGCGACGGGACCCTCTCTATCGGTGGCTACACCTTC. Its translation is CASSDGTLSIGGYTF. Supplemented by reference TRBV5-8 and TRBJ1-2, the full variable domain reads EAGVTQSPTHLIKTRGQQATLRCSPISGHTSVYWYQQALGLGLQFLLWYDEGEERNRGNFPPRFSGRQFPNYSSELNVNALELEDSALYLCASSDGTLSIGGYTFGSGTRLTVV.

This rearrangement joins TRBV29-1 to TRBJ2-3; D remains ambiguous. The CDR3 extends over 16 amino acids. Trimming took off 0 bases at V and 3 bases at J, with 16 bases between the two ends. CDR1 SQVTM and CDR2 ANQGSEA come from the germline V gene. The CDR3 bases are TGCAGCGTTGAAGATCAATCGGCAAGTAAGACAGATACGCAGTATTTT. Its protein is CSVEDQSASKTDTQYF.

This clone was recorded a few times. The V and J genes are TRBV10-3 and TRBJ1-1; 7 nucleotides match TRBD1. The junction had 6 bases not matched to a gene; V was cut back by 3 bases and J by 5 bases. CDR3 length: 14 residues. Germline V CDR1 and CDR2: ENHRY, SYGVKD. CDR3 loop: CAISELTGRTEAFF. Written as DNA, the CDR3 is TGTGCCATCAGTGAACTGACAGGGAGGACTGAAGCTTTCTTT.

The CDR3: CASSREIGMGTDTQYF. Here the CDR3 DNA reads TGTGCCAGCAGCCGCGAGATCGGGATGGGCACAGATACGCAGTATTTT. The chain employs TRBV2 and TRBJ2-3, with D perhaps matching TRBD2 (5 bases). Between the trimmed V and J ends, which lost 6 bases and 1 base, there was a span of 17 bases. The CDR3 is 16 amino acids. The germline V gene has CDR1 SNHLY and CDR2 FYNNEI.